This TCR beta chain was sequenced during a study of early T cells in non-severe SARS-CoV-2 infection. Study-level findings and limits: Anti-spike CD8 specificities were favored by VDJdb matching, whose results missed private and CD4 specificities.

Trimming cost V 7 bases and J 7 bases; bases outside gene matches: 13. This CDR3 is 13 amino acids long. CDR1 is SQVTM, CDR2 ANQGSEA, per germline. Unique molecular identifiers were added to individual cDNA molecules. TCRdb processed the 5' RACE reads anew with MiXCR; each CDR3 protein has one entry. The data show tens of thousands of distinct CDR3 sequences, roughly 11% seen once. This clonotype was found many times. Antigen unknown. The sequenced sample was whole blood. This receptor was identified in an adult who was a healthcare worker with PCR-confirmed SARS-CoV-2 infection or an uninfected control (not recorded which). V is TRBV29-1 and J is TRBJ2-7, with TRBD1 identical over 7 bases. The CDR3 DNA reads TGCAGCGGGCTGGGACACAGGGGTCTGGAGCAGTACTTC. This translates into CSGLGHRGLEQYF.